These T cell receptor beta chains were read from a single sample in a study of blood T cell repertoires in COVID-19. Data came from immunoSEQ multiplex PCR; TCRdb stores just in-frame clones and leaves some out. The top ten clones hold 3.8% of a sample with 120,000 or so clones, 90% of them seen once. Sequences were obtained from peripheral blood. The receptors come from an older woman with COVID-19, enrolled during active disease. The CDR3 runs from the conserved cysteine through the conserved F or W. D genes are given only for firm matches. Some rows mark clone size as missing; the rest say once, few, many or name a class of expanded clone.

j_gene: TRBJ1-1; v_gene: TRBV7-6; abundance: once; d_gene: TRBD1; CDR3aa: CASSLVYRGLNTEAFF; CDR3nt: TGTGCCAGCAGCTTAGTGTACAGGGGGTTGAACACTGAAGCTTTCTTT
j_gene: TRBJ1-1; v_gene: TRBV5-1; abundance: NA; d_gene: TRBD1; CDR3aa: CASSWTGDNTEAFF; CDR3nt: TGCGCCAGCAGCTGGACAGGAGACAACACTGAAGCTTTCTTT
j_gene: TRBJ1-5; v_gene: TRBV3-1/TRBV3-2; abundance: NA; d_gene: NA; CDR3aa: CASSQDLGRPQHF; CDR3nt: TGTGCCAGCAGCCAAGATCTAGGGAGGCCCCAGCATTTT
j_gene: TRBJ1-2; v_gene: TRBV30; abundance: NA; d_gene: TRBD1; CDR3aa: CAWSEGTDTNYGYTF; CDR3nt: TGTGCCTGGAGCGAGGGGACAGACACTAACTATGGCTACACCTTC
j_gene: TRBJ1-4; v_gene: TRBV7-2; abundance: NA; d_gene: NA; CDR3aa: CASSLGAGNLEKLFF; CDR3nt: TGTGCCAGCAGCTTAGGAGCAGGGAATTTGGAAAAACTGTTTTTT
j_gene: TRBJ1-4; v_gene: TRBV25-1; abundance: NA; d_gene: TRBD1; CDR3aa: CASSPIDRAGEKLFF; CDR3nt: TGTGCCAGCAGTCCTATAGACAGGGCCGGTGAAAAACTGTTTTTT
j_gene: TRBJ1-2; v_gene: TRBV28; abundance: NA; d_gene: NA; CDR3aa: CATTLIPYGYTF; CDR3nt: TGTGCCACTACGCTGATCCCCTATGGCTACACCTTC
j_gene: TRBJ1-1; v_gene: TRBV27; abundance: NA; d_gene: NA; CDR3aa: CASSFQGRNTEAFF; CDR3nt: TGTGCCAGCAGTTTCCAGGGTCGAAACACTGAAGCTTTCTTT
j_gene: TRBJ1-5; v_gene: TRBV2; abundance: NA; d_gene: TRBD1; CDR3aa: CASSPYGNRDSPPGDQPQHF; CDR3nt: TGTGCCAGCAGTCCCTACGGGAATCGGGACAGTCCACCAGGGGATCAGCCCCAGCATTTT
j_gene: TRBJ1-1; v_gene: TRBV5-1; abundance: NA; d_gene: TRBD1; CDR3aa: CASSLRQGGRNTEAFF; CDR3nt: TGCGCCAGCAGCTTGCGACAGGGGGGCCGGAACACTGAAGCTTTCTTT
j_gene: TRBJ2-7; v_gene: TRBV5-1; abundance: NA; d_gene: TRBD1; CDR3aa: CASSPRQGSYEQYF; CDR3nt: TGCGCCAGCAGCCCCAGACAGGGAAGCTACGAGCAGTACTTC
j_gene: TRBJ2-2; v_gene: TRBV19; abundance: NA; d_gene: TRBD2; CDR3aa: CASSIQRGAPGELFF; CDR3nt: TGTGCCAGTAGTATTCAGCGGGGGGCACCCGGGGAGCTGTTTTTT
j_gene: TRBJ1-1; v_gene: TRBV11-3; abundance: NA; d_gene: NA; CDR3aa: CASSSFKDSPEAFF; CDR3nt: TGTGCCAGCAGCTCCTTTAAAGACAGCCCTGAAGCTTTCTTT
j_gene: TRBJ1-3; v_gene: TRBV4-1; abundance: NA; d_gene: NA; CDR3aa: CASSWGGAFSGNTIYF; CDR3nt: TGCGCCAGCAGCTGGGGGGGAGCATTCTCTGGAAACACCATATATTTT
j_gene: TRBJ2-3; v_gene: TRBV6-4; abundance: NA; d_gene: TRBD2; CDR3aa: CASSDSSGGTDTQYF; CDR3nt: TGTGCCAGCAGTGACTCGAGCGGGGGCACAGATACGCAGTATTTT
j_gene: TRBJ2-6; v_gene: TRBV19; abundance: NA; d_gene: NA; CDR3aa: CASSVPRSGANVLTF; CDR3nt: TGTGCCAGTAGTGTCCCCCGCTCTGGGGCCAACGTCCTGACTTTC
j_gene: TRBJ2-5; v_gene: TRBV2; abundance: NA; d_gene: NA; CDR3aa: CASIKTPRETQYF; CDR3nt: TGTGCCAGCATTAAAACTCCGAGGGAGACCCAGTACTTC
j_gene: TRBJ1-3; v_gene: TRBV7-9; abundance: once; d_gene: NA; CDR3aa: CASSSTPSGNTIYF; CDR3nt: TGTGCCAGCAGCTCAACCCCTAGTGGAAACACCATATATTTT
j_gene: TRBJ2-7; v_gene: TRBV9; abundance: NA; d_gene: NA; CDR3aa: CASSVGQVHSYEQYF; CDR3nt: TGTGCCAGCAGCGTAGGGCAGGTCCACTCCTACGAGCAGTACTTC
j_gene: TRBJ1-3; v_gene: TRBV6-2/TRBV6-3; abundance: NA; d_gene: NA; CDR3aa: CASSYGSSGNTIYF; CDR3nt: TGTGCCAGCAGTTACGGCTCCTCTGGAAACACCATATATTTT
j_gene: TRBJ2-7; v_gene: TRBV5-1; abundance: once; d_gene: NA; CDR3aa: CASSLGHSSYEQYF; CDR3nt: TGCGCCAGCAGCTTGGGACATAGCTCCTACGAGCAGTACTTC
j_gene: TRBJ2-1; v_gene: TRBV11-2; abundance: once; d_gene: TRBD1; CDR3aa: CASSPGQGGNEQFF; CDR3nt: TGTGCCAGCAGCCCGGGACAGGGGGGCAATGAGCAGTTCTTC
j_gene: TRBJ1-3; v_gene: TRBV6-2/TRBV6-3; abundance: NA; d_gene: NA; CDR3aa: CASSYTGNSGNTIYF; CDR3nt: TGTGCCAGCAGTTACACGGGGAACTCTGGAAACACCATATATTTT
j_gene: TRBJ2-7; v_gene: TRBV4-3; abundance: NA; d_gene: TRBD1; CDR3aa: CASSQGLTGTYEQYF; CDR3nt: TGCGCCAGCAGCCAAGGATTGACAGGGACCTACGAGCAGTACTTC
j_gene: TRBJ2-2; v_gene: TRBV27; abundance: NA; d_gene: NA; CDR3aa: CASSWTENTGELFF; CDR3nt: TGTGCCAGTAGCTGGACAGAGAACACCGGGGAGCTGTTTTTT
j_gene: TRBJ2-5; v_gene: TRBV4-3; abundance: NA; d_gene: TRBD1; CDR3aa: CASSPGTGAQETQYF; CDR3nt: TGCGCCAGCAGCCCCGGGACAGGCGCTCAAGAGACCCAGTACTTC
j_gene: TRBJ2-5; v_gene: TRBV5-1; abundance: NA; d_gene: NA; CDR3aa: CASSYSQETQYF; CDR3nt: TGCGCCAGCAGCTACAGCCAAGAGACCCAGTACTTC
j_gene: TRBJ1-4; v_gene: TRBV11-2; abundance: NA; d_gene: NA; CDR3aa: CASSLDPRGIANEKLFF; CDR3nt: TGTGCCAGCAGCTTAGATCCAAGGGGGATTGCTAATGAAAAACTGTTTTTT
j_gene: TRBJ2-2; v_gene: TRBV19; abundance: NA; d_gene: TRBD1; CDR3aa: CASLDRGATMRELFF; CDR3nt: TGTGCCAGCCTTGACAGGGGTGCTACGATGCGGGAGCTGTTTTTT
j_gene: TRBJ2-7; v_gene: TRBV21-1; abundance: once; d_gene: NA; CDR3aa: CASSRACHEQYF; CDR3nt: TGTGCCAGCAGCAGGGCGTGCCACGAGCAGTACTTC
j_gene: TRBJ1-2; v_gene: TRBV6-5; abundance: NA; d_gene: TRBD1; CDR3aa: CASRRTGVGYTF; CDR3nt: TGTGCCAGCAGGCGGACAGGGGTCGGCTACACCTTC
j_gene: TRBJ2-7; v_gene: TRBV25-1; abundance: medium-sized; d_gene: NA; CDR3aa: CASSESPGWEGAYEQYF; CDR3nt: TGTGCCAGCAGTGAATCCCCCGGGTGGGAGGGGGCCTACGAGCAGTACTTC
j_gene: TRBJ1-4; v_gene: TRBV18; abundance: NA; d_gene: TRBD1; CDR3aa: CASSPRQGTNEKLFF; CDR3nt: TGTGCCAGCTCACCGCGACAGGGGACTAATGAAAAACTGTTTTTT
j_gene: TRBJ1-1; v_gene: TRBV18; abundance: NA; d_gene: NA; CDR3aa: CASSPSRGTGTEAFF; CDR3nt: TGTGCCAGCTCACCATCCAGGGGAACGGGAACTGAAGCTTTCTTT
j_gene: TRBJ1-2; v_gene: TRBV10-3; abundance: NA; d_gene: TRBD1; CDR3aa: CATEDRGQYYGYTF; CDR3nt: TGTGCCACTGAGGACAGGGGGCAATACTATGGCTACACCTTC
j_gene: TRBJ1-1; v_gene: TRBV5-4; abundance: NA; d_gene: TRBD1; CDR3aa: CASSSTDRPPEAFF; CDR3nt: TGTGCCAGCAGCTCCACGGACAGGCCTCCCGAAGCTTTCTTT
j_gene: TRBJ1-4; v_gene: TRBV4-1; abundance: NA; d_gene: TRBD1; CDR3aa: CASSSSRDRAREKLFF; CDR3nt: TGCGCCAGCAGCTCTAGTAGGGACAGGGCTCGCGAAAAACTGTTTTTT
j_gene: TRBJ2-5; v_gene: TRBV28; abundance: once; d_gene: NA; CDR3aa: CASSPGTTPQETQYF; CDR3nt: TGTGCCAGCAGTCCTGGTACGACTCCCCAAGAGACCCAGTACTTC
j_gene: TRBJ2-5; v_gene: TRBV6-5; abundance: NA; d_gene: NA; CDR3aa: CASRTLRETQYF; CDR3nt: TGTGCCAGCAGGACACTTAGGGAGACCCAGTACTTC
j_gene: TRBJ2-3; v_gene: TRBV7-3; abundance: NA; d_gene: NA; CDR3aa: CASSLRVAGTDTQYF; CDR3nt: TGTGCCAGCAGCTTAAGGGTAGCGGGCACAGATACGCAGTATTTT
j_gene: TRBJ1-1; v_gene: TRBV7-9; abundance: NA; d_gene: NA; CDR3aa: CASSLAGGNTEAFF; CDR3nt: TGTGCCAGCAGCTTAGCAGGGGGGAACACTGAAGCTTTCTTT
j_gene: TRBJ2-4; v_gene: TRBV20-1; abundance: NA; d_gene: TRBD2; CDR3aa: CSAPLAGGFYF; CDR3nt: TGCAGTGCGCCACTAGCGGGGGGTTTCTACTTC
j_gene: TRBJ1-2; v_gene: TRBV9; abundance: NA; d_gene: TRBD1; CDR3aa: CASSVGQGAFGYTF; CDR3nt: TGTGCCAGCAGCGTAGGACAGGGGGCGTTTGGCTACACCTTC
j_gene: TRBJ2-4; v_gene: TRBV6-1; abundance: NA; d_gene: TRBD1; CDR3aa: CASSEAPRTGEIRQYF; CDR3nt: TGTGCCAGCAGTGAAGCCCCTAGGACAGGGGAGATTCGTCAGTACTTC
j_gene: TRBJ2-7; v_gene: TRBV7-9; abundance: NA; d_gene: TRBD1; CDR3aa: CASSGEGTGLDEQYF; CDR3nt: TGTGCCAGCAGCGGAGAGGGGACAGGTCTCGACGAGCAGTACTTC
j_gene: TRBJ1-1; v_gene: TRBV19; abundance: once; d_gene: TRBD1; CDR3aa: CASSTRTGGNTEAFF; CDR3nt: TGTGCCAGTAGTACCCGGACAGGCGGTAACACTGAAGCTTTCTTT